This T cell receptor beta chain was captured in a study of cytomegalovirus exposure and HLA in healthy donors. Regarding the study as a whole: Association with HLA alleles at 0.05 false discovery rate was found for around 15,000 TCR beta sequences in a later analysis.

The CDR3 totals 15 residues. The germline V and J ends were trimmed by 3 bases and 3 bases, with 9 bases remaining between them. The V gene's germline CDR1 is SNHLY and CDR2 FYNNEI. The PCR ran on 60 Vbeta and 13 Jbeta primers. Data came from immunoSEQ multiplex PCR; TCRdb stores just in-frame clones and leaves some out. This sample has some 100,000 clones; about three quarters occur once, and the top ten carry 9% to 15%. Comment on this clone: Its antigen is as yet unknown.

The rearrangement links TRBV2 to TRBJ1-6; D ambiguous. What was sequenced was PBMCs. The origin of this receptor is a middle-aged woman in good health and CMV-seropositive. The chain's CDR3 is CASSEAQFYNSPLHF. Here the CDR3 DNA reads TGTGCCAGCAGTGAGGCCCAGTTCTATAATTCACCCCTCCACTTT.